Each of the 10 T cell receptor beta chains below was sequenced from the same sample in a study of blood T cell repertoires in COVID-19. Profiled with immunoSEQ multiplex PCR; TCRdb holds only in-frame clones, not every one. The data contain approximately 220,000 clones, approximately 86% of them singletons. The sequenced sample was PBMCs or T cells enriched from blood (not recorded which). Receptors originate from a woman in her twenties or thirties who had been exposed to COVID-19.

This chain joins TRBV10-3 and TRBJ2-7, with D unresolved. The CDR3 totals 12 residues. CDR1 and CDR2 (germline): ENHRY, SYGVKD. V lost 3 bases and J 1 base, leaving 4 bases between the germline ends. This chain's CDR3 is CAISDRSYEQYF. Here the CDR3 DNA reads TGTGCCATCAGTGACAGATCCTACGAGCAGTACTTC.

The V and J genes are TRBV9 and TRBJ1-2; 8 positions match TRBD1. Germline loops: CDR1 SGDLS, CDR2 YYNGEE. This CDR3 contains 13 residues. Trimming took 2 bases from V and 7 from J; bases not matched to a gene: 4. The CDR3 DNA reads TGTGCCAGCAGCGTGACAGGGGAGAGTGGCTACACCTTC. This encodes CASSVTGESGYTF. Based on the CDR3 plus reference TRBV9 and TRBJ1-2, the full variable domain is DSGVTQTPKHLITATGQRVTLRCSPRSGDLSVYWYQQSLDQGLQFLIQYYNGEERAKGNILERFSAQQFPDLHSELNLSSLELGDSALYFCASSVTGESGYTFGSGTRLTVV.

The genes are TRBV5-1 and TRBJ1-2; D call uncertain. The V and J ends lost 0 bases and 14 bases respectively, with 14 bases between them. The CDR3 consists of 12 residues. Germline CDR1 SGHRS, CDR2 YFSETQ. DNA for the CDR3: TGCGCCAGCAGCTTGGGACCCCTGGAGGCTACCTTC. Translating gives CASSLGPLEATF.

This clone appeared a few times. The V gene is TRBV27, the J gene TRBJ2-7; D remains unclear. The CDR3 covers 14 residues. V lost 1 base to trimming and J lost 3 bases, with 10 bases between them. Germline lookup yields CDR1 MNHEY and CDR2 SMNVEV (reference sequence). CDR3 bases: TGTGCCAGCAGTTTATTGGGCACCAACTACGAGCAGTACTTC. Protein sequence: CASSLLGTNYEQYF.

This clone was counted a few times. The genes are TRBV11-3 and TRBJ2-5, with 8 bases that match TRBD2. CDR1 and CDR2 from the germline V gene are SGHNT and YENEEA. Trimming cost V 5 bases and J 7 bases; bases outside gene matches: 12. The CDR3 is 15 amino acids. Here the CDR3 DNA reads TGTGCCAGCAGCCCAAGATCGGGGGGGGAAGGGACCCAGTACTTC. Translating it yields CASSPRSGGEGTQYF. Looking up the rest from reference TRBV11-3 and TRBJ2-5 gives the full variable domain: EAGVVQSPRYKIIEKKQPVAFWCNPISGHNTLYWYLQNLGQGPELLIRYENEEAVDDSQLPKDRFSAERLKGVDSTLKIQPAELGDSAVYLCASSPRSGGEGTQYFGPGTRLLVL.

The gene calls are TRBV6-5 and TRBJ2-1; 13 nucleotides align to TRBD2. Germline V gene data show CDR1 as MNHEY and CDR2 as SVGAGI. Trimming took 6 bases from V and 8 from J; bases not matched to a gene: 7. This CDR3 region has 15 residues. The CDR3 is CASSLLAGGLYEQFF. CDR3 in DNA: TGTGCCAGCAGCCTACTAGCGGGGGGGCTCTATGAGCAGTTCTTC.

The V call is TRBV11-2, the J call TRBJ2-2, with a tentative D call TRBD2 (5 bases). Trimming took 8 bases from V and 2 from J, leaving 9 bases between them. Germline CDR1 SGHAT, CDR2 FQNNGV. The CDR3 is 13 residues long. This CDR3 is CASSRTNTGELFF. DNA of the CDR3: TGTGCCAGCTCCCGGACTAACACCGGGGAGCTGTTTTTT.

In its sample, this clone was seen a few times. J is TRBJ2-2 and V is TRBV5-1; TRBD1 is a possible D gene (5 bases). Germline CDR1 and CDR2: SGHRS and YFSETQ. V gave up 4 bases and J gave up 7 bases, with 14 bases separating them. This CDR3 spans 14 amino acids. DNA of the CDR3: TGCGCCAGCAGCACTACCCTAGGGGTCGGGGAGCTGTTTTTT. Translating gives CASSTTLGVGELFF.

The chain combines TRBV25-1 with TRBJ1-2, with a weak D call TRBD1 (5 bases). V lost 8 bases and J 0 bases, leaving 19 bases between the germline ends. CDR1 and CDR2 from the germline V gene are MGHDK and SYGVNS. The CDR3 sequence is 16 residues long. The CDR3 DNA sequence: TGTGCCAGCTCTCCAACGGGGGTTCGAGCTAACTATGGCTACACCTTC. Translated: CASSPTGVRANYGYTF.

This chain links TRBV6-5 with TRBJ2-7, with TRBD2 matching 14 bases. The J segment lost 3 bases and the V segment lost 2 bases, leaving 3 bases of the junction unmatched. The CDR3 is made up of 16 amino acids. Germline values: CDR1 MNHEY, CDR2 SVGAGI. The CDR3 here is CASSYLGLAGGYEQYF. As DNA, the CDR3 is TGTGCCAGCAGTTACCTCGGACTAGCGGGGGGCTACGAGCAGTACTTC.